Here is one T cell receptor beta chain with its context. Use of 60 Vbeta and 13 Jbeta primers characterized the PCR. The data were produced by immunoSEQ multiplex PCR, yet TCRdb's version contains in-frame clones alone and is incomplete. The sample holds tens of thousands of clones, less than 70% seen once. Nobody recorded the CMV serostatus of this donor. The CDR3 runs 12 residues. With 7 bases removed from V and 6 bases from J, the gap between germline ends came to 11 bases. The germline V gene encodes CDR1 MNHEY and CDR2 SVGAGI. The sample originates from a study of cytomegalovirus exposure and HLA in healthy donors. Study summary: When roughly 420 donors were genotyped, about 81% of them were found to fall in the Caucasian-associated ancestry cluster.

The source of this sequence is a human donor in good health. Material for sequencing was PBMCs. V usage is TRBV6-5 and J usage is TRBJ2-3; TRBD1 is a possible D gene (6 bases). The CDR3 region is CASNRVADTQYF. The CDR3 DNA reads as TGTGCCAGCAACAGGGTAGCGGATACGCAGTATTTT.